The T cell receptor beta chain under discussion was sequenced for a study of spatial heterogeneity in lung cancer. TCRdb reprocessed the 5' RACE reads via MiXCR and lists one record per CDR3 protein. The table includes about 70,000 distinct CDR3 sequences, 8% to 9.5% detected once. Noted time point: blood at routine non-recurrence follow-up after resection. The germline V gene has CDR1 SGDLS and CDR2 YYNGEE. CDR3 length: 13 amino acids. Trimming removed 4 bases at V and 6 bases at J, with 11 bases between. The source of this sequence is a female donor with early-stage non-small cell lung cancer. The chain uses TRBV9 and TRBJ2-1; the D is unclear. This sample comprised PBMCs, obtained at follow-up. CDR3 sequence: CASSKPSGNEQFF. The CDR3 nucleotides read TGTGCCAGCAGCAAACCCTCCGGCAATGAGCAGTTCTTC. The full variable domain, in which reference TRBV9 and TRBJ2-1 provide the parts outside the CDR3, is DSGVTQTPKHLITATGQRVTLRCSPRSGDLSVYWYQQSLDQGLQFLIQYYNGEERAKGNILERFSAQQFPDLHSELNLSSLELGDSALYFCASSKPSGNEQFFGPGTRLTVL.